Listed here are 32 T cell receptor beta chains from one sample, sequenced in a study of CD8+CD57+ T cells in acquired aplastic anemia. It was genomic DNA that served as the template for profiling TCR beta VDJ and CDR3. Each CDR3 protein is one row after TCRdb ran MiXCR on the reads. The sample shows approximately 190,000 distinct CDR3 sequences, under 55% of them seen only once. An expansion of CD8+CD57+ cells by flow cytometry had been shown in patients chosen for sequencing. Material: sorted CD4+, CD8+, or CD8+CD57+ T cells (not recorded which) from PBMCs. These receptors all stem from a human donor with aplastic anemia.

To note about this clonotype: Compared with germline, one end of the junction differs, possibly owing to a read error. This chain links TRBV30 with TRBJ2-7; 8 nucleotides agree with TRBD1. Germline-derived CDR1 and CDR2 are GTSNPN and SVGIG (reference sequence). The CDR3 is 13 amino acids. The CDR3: CAYLRDRPYEQCF. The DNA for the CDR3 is TGTGCCTACCTCCGGGACAGGCCTTACGAGCAGTGCTTC. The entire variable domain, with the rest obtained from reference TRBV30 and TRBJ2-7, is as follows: SQTIHQWPATLVQPVGSPLSLECTVEGTSNPNLYWYRQAAGRGLQLLFYSVGIGQISSEVPQNLSASRPQDRQFILSSKKLLLSDSGFYLCAYLRDRPYEQCFGPGTRLTVT.

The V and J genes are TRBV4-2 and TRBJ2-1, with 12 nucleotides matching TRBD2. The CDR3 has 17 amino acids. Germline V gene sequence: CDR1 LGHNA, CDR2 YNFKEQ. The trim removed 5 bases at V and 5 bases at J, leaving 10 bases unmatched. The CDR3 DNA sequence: TGTGCCAGCAGCAGAGGACTAGCGGGACCCTCTGACAATGAGCAGTTCTTC. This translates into CASSRGLAGPSDNEQFF.

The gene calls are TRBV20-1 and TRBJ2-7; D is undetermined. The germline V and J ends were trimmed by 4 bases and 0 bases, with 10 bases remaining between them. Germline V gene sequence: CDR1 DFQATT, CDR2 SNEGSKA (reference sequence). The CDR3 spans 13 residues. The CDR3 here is CSANSDISYEQYF. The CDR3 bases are TGCAGTGCTAACTCTGACATCTCCTACGAGCAGTACTTC.

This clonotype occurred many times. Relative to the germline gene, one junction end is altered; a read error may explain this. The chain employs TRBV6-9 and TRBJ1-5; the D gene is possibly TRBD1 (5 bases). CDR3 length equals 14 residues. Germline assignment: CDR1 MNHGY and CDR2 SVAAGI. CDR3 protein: CASSYSQGVQPQHF. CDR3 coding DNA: TGTGCCAGCAGCTATTCCCAAGGGGTTCAGCCCCAGCATTTT.

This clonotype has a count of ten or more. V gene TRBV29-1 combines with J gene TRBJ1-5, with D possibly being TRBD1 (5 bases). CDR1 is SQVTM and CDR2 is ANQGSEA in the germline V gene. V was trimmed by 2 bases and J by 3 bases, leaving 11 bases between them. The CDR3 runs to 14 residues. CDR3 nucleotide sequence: TGCAGCGTTGAACTCCCGGGACTCAATCAGCCCCAGCATTTT. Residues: CSVELPGLNQPQHF. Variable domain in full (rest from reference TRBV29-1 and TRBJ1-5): SAVISQKPSRDICQRGTSLTIQCQVDSQVTMMFWYRQQPGQSLTLIATANQGSEATYESGFVIDKFPISRPNLTFSTLTVSNMSPEDSSIYLCSVELPGLNQPQHFGDGTRLSIL.

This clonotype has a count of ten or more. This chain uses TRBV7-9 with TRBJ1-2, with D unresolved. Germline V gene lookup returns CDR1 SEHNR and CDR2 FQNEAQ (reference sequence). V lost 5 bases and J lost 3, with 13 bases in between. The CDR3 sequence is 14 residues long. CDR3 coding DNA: TGTGCCAGCAGCCCCCGGGCGGCCGACTATGGCTACACCTTC. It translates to CASSPRAADYGYTF.

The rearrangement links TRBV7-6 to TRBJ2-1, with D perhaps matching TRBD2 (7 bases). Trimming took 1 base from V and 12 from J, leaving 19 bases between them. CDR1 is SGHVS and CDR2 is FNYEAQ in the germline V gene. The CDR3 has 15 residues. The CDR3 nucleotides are TGTGCCAGCAGCTTAGGATTCGGGGGCGGGAGAAGGCAGTTCTTC. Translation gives CASSLGFGGGRRQFF.

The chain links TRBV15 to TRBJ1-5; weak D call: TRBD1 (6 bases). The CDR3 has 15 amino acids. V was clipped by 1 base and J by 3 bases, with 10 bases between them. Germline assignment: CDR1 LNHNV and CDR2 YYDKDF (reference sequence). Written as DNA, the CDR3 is TGTGCCACCAGCAGAGTTAGGGGGTACAATCAGCCCCAGCATTTT. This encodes CATSRVRGYNQPQHF.

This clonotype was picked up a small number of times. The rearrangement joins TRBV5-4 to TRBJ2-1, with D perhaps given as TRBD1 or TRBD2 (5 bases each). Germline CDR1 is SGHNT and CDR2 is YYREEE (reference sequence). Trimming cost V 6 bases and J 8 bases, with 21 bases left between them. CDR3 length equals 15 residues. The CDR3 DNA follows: TGTGCCAGCACCTGGTCAGGGCGGGTTTGGGATGAGCAGTTCTTC. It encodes CASTWSGRVWDEQFF.

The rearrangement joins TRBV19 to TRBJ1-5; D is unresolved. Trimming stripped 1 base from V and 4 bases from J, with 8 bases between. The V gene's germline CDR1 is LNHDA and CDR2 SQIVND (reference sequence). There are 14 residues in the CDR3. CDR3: CASSIGRKNQPQHF. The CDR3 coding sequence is TGTGCCAGTAGTATAGGCAGAAAAAATCAGCCCCAGCATTTT.

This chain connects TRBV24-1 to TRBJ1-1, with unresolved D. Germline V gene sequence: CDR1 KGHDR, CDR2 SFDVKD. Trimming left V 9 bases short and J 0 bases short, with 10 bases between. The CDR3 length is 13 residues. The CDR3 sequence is CATRTTMNTEAFF. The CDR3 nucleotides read TGTGCCACCCGGACCACTATGAACACTGAAGCTTTCTTT.

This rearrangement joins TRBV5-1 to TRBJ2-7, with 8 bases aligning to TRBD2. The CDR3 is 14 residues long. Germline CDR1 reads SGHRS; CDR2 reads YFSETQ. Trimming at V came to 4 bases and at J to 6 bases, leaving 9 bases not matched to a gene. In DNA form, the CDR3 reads TGCGCCAGCAGCCACCTTGATAGCGGGGTCGAGCAGTACTTC. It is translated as CASSHLDSGVEQYF. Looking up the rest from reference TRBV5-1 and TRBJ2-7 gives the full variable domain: KAGVTQTPRYLIKTRGQQVTLSCSPISGHRSVSWYQQTPGQGLQFLFEYFSETQRNKGNFPGRFSGRQFSNSRSEMNVSTLELGDSALYLCASSHLDSGVEQYFGPGTRLTVT.

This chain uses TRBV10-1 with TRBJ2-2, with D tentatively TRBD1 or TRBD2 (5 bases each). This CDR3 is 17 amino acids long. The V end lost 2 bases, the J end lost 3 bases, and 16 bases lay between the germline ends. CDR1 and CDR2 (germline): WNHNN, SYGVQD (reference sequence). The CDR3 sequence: CASSEIGTGWHTGELFF. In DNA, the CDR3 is TGCGCCAGCAGTGAGATCGGGACGGGTTGGCACACCGGGGAGCTGTTTTTT.

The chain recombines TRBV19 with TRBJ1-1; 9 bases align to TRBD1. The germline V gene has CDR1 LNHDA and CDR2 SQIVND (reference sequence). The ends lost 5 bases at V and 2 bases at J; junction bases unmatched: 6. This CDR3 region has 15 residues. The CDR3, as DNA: TGTGCCAGTAGTGCCGGGACAGGGTCAAACACTGAAGCTTTCTTT. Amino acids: CASSAGTGSNTEAFF.

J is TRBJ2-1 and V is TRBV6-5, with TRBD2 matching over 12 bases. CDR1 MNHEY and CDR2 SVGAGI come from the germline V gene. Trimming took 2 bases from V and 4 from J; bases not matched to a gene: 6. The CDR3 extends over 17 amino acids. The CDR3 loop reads CASSYTSGRTGYNEQFF. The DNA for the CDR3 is TGTGCCAGCAGTTACACTAGCGGGAGGACCGGATACAATGAGCAGTTCTTC.

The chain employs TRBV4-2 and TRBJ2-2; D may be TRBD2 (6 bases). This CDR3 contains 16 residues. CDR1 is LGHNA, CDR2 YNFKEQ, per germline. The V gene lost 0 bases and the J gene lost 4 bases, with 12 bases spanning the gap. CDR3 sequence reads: CASSQEGGLLTGELFF. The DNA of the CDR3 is TGTGCCAGCAGCCAAGAGGGAGGACTCCTCACCGGGGAGCTGTTTTTT.

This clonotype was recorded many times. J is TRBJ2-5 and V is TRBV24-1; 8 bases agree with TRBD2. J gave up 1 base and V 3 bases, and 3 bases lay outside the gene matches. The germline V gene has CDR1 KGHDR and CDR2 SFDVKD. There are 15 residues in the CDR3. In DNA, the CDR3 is TGTGCCACCAGTGATCGGGGGGGGGGCCAAGAGACCCAGTACTTC. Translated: CATSDRGGGQETQYF.

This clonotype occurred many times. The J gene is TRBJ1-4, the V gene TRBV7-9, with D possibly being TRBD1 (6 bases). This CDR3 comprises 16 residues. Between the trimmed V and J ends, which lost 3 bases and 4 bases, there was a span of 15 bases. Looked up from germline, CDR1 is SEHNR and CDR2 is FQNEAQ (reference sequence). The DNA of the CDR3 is TGTGCCAGCAGCTTCATACCCGGGACACGTAATGAAAAACTGTTTTTT. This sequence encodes CASSFIPGTRNEKLFF.

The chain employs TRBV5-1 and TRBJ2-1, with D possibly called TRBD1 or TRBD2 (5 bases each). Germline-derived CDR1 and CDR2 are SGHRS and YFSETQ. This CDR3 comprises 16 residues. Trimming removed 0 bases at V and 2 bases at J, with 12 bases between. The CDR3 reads CASSLGGTPPYNEQFF. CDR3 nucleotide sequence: TGCGCCAGCAGCTTGGGAGGGACCCCTCCCTACAATGAGCAGTTCTTC.

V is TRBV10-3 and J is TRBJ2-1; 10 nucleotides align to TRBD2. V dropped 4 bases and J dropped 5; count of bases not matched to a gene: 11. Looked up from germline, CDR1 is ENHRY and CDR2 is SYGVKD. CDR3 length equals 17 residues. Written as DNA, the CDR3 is TGTGCCATCAGTGGGGCTAGCGGGAGACCGAAAAACAATGAGCAGTTCTTC. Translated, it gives CAISGASGRPKNNEQFF.

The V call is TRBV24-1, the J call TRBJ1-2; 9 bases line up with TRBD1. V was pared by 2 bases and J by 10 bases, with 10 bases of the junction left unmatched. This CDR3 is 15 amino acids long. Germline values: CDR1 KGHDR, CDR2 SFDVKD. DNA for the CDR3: TGTGCCACCAGTGATTCCCCTCCCGGACAGGGGAACTACACCTTC. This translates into CATSDSPPGQGNYTF.

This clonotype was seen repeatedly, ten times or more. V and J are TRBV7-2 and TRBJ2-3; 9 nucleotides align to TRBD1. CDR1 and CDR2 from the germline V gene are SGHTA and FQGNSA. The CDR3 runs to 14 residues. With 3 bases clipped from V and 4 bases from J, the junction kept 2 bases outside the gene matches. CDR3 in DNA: TGTGCCAGCAGCTTTCGACAGGGGGCAGATACGCAGTATTTT. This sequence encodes CASSFRQGADTQYF. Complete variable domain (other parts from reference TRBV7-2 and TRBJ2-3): GAGVSQSPSNKVTEKGKDVELRCDPISGHTALYWYRQSLGQGLEFLIYFQGNSAPDKSGLPSDRFSAERTGGSVSTLTIQRTQQEDSAVYLCASSFRQGADTQYFGPGTRLTVL.

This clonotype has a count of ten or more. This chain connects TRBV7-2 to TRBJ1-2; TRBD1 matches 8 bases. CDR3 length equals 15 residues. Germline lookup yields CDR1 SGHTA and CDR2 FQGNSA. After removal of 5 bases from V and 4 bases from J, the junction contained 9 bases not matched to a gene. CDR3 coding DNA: TGTGCCAGCAGCGCCCACGGACAGGGTGTCTATGGCTACACCTTC. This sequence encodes CASSAHGQGVYGYTF.

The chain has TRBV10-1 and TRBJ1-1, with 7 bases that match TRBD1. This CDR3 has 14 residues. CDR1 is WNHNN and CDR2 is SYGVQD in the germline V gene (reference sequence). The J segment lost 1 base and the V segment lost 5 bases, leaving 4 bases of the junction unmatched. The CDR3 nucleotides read TGCGCCAGCAGTAGGGACAGAACGAACACTGAAGCTTTCTTT. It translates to CASSRDRTNTEAFF.

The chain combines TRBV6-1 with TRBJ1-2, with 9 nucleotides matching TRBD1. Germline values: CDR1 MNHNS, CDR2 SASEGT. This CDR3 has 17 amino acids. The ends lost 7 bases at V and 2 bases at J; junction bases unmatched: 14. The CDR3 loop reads CASTQFHTGTGNYGYTF. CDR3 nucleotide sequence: TGTGCCAGCACTCAATTCCATACCGGGACAGGGAACTATGGCTACACCTTC.

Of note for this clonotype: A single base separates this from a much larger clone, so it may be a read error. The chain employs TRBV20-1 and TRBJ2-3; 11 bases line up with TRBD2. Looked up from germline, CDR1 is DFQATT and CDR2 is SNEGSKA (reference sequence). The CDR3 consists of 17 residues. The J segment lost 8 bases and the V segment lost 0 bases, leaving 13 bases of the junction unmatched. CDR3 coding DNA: TGCAGTGCTAGAGATTCTGGTAGCGGGAGGGCCGTGGGTACGCAGTATTTT. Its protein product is CSARDSGSGRAVGTQYF.

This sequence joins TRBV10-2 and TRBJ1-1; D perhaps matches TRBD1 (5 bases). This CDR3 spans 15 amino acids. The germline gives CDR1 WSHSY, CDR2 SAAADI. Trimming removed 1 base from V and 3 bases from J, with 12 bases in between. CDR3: CASSELPGRDTEAFF. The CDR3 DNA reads TGCGCCAGCAGTGAGTTGCCGGGACGGGACACTGAAGCTTTCTTT.

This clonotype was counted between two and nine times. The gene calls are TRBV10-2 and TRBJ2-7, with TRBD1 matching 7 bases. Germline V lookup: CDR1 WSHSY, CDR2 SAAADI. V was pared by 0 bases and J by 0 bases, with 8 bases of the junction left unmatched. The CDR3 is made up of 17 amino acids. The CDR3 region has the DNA TGCGCCAGCAGTGAGTCGGTAGGCAGGGGGAGCTCCTACGAGCAGTACTTC. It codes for CASSESVGRGSSYEQYF.

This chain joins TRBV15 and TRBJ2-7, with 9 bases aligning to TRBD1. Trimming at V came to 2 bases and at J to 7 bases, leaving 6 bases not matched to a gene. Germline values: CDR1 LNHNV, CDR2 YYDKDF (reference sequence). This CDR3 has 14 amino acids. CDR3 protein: CATSRQTGGEEQYV. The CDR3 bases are TGTGCCACCAGCAGACAGACAGGGGGTGAAGAGCAGTACGTC.

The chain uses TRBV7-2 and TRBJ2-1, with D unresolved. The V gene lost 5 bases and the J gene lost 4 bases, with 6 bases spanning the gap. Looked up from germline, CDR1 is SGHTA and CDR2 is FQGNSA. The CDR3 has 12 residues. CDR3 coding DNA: TGTGCCAGCAGCAAACGATACAATGAGCAGTTCTTC. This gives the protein CASSKRYNEQFF.

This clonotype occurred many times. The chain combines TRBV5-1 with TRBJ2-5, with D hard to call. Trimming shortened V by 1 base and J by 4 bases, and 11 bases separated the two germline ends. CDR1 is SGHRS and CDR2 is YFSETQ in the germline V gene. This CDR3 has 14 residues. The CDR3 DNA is TGCGCCAGCAGCTTGCCCTGGGCCCTAGAGACCCAGTACTTC. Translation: CASSLPWALETQYF.

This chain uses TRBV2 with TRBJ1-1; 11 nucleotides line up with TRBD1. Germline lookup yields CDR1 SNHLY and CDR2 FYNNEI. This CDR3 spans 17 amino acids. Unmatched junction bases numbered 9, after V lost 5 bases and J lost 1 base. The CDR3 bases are TGTGCCAGCAGTAGAGGGACAGGGGGATTCAGGAACACTGAAGCTTTCTTT. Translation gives CASSRGTGGFRNTEAFF.